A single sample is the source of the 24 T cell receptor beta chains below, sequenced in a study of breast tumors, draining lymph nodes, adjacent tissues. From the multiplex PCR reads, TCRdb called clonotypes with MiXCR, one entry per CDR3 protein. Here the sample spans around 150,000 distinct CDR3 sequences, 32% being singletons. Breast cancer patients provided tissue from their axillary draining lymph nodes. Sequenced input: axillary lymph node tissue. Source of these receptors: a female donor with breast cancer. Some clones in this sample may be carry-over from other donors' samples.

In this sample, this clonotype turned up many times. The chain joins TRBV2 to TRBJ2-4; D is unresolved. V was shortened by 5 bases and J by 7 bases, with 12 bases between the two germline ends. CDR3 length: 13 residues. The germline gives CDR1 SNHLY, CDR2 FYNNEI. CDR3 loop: CASSSGPVNIQYF. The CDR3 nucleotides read TGTGCCAGCAGTTCCGGACCGGTGAACATTCAGTACTTC.

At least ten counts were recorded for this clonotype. The CDR3 DNA reads as TGTGCCAGCAGTTCGACAGGGTATGGCTACACCTTC. The encoded protein is CASSSTGYGYTF. V and J are TRBV6-2 or TRBV6-3 and TRBJ1-2, with 7 bases lining up with TRBD1. CDR1 and CDR2 (germline): MNHEY, SVGEGT. This CDR3 comprises 12 residues. The V and J ends lost 4 bases and 5 bases, in that order; junction bases with no gene match: 1.

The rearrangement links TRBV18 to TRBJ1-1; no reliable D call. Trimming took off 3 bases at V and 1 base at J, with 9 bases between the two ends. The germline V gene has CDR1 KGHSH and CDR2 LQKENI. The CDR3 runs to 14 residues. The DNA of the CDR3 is TGTGCCAGCTCACCCCGTCAGGAGAACACTGAAGCTTTCTTT. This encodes CASSPRQENTEAFF.

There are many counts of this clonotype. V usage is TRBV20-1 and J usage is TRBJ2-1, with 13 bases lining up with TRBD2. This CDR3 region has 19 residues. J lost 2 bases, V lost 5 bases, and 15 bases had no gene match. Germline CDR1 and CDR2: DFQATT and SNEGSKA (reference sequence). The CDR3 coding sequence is TGCAGTGCTGCTAAGCCGACTAGCGGGGGGCCGAACGCCTACAATGAGCAGTTCTTC. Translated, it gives CSAAKPTSGGPNAYNEQFF.

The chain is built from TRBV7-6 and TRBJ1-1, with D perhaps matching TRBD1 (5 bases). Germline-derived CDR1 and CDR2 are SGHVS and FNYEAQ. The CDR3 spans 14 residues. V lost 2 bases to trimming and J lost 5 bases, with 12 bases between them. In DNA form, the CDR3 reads TGTGCCAGCAGCTTAACCGAAGGGGTTACTGAAGCTTTCTTT. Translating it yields CASSLTEGVTEAFF.

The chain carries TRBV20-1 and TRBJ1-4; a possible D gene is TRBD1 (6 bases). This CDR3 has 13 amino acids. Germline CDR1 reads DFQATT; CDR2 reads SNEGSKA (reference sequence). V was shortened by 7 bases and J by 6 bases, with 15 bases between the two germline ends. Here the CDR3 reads CSVYREDDEKLFF. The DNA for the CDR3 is TGCAGTGTTTACAGGGAGGACGATGAAAAACTGTTTTTT.

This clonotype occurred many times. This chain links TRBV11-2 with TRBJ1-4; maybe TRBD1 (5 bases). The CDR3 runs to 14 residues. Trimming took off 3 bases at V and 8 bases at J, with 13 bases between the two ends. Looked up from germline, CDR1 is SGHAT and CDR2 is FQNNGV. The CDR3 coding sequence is TGTGCCAGCAGCTTTTCCAGGGTAAACGAAAAACTGTTTTTT. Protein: CASSFSRVNEKLFF.

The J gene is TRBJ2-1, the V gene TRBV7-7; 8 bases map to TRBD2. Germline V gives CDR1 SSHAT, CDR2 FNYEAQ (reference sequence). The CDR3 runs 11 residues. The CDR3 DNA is TGTGCTAGAAAAGCGGGGGTAGAGCAGTTCTTC. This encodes CARKAGVEQFF.

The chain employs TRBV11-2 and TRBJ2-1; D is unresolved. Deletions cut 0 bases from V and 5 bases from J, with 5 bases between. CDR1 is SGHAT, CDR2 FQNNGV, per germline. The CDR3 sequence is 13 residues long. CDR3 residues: CASSLDRDNEQFF. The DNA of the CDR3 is TGTGCCAGCAGCTTAGATCGAGACAATGAGCAGTTCTTC.

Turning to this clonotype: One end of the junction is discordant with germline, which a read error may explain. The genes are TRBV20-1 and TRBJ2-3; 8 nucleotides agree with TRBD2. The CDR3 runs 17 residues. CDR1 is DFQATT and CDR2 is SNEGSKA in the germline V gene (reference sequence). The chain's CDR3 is CSAGDPTRGGPIDTQYF. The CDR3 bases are TGCAGTGCTGGAGATCCTACTCGCGGGGGGCCGATAGATACGCAGTATTTT.

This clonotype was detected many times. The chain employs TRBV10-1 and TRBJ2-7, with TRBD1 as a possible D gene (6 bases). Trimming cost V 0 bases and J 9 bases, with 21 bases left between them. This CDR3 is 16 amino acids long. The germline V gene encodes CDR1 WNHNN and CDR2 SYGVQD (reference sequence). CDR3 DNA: TGCGCCAGCAGTGAGTCAATCCCGGGACATCCCCTTCCGCAGTACGTC. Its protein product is CASSESIPGHPLPQYV.

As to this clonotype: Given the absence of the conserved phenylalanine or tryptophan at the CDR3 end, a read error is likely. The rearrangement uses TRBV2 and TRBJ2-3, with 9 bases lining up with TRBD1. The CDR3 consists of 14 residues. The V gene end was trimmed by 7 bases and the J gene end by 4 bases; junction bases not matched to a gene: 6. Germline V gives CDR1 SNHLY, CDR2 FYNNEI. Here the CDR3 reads CASTWTGDPDTQYS. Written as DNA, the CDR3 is TGTGCCAGCACCTGGACAGGGGATCCAGATACGCAGTATTCT.

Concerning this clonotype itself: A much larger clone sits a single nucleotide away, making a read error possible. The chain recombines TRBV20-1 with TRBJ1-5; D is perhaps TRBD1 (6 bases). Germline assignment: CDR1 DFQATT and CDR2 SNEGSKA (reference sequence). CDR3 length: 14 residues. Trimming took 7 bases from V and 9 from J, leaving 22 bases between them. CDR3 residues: CSGSSGTSSPPQHF. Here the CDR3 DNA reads TGCAGTGGCTCGTCCGGGACAAGTTCCCCGCCCCAGCATTTT.

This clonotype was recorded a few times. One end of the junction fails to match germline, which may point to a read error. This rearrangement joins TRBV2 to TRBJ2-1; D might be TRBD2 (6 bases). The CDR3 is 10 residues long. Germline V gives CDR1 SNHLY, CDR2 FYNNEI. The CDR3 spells CASVSGRGFF. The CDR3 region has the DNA TGTGCCAGCGTATCGGGACGGGGGTTCTTT. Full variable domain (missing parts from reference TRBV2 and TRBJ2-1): EPEVTQTPSHQVTQMGQEVILRCVPISNHLYFYWYRQILGQKVEFLVSFYNNEISEKSEIFDDQFSVERPDGSNFTLKIRSTKLEDSAMYFCASVSGRGFFGPGTRLTVL.

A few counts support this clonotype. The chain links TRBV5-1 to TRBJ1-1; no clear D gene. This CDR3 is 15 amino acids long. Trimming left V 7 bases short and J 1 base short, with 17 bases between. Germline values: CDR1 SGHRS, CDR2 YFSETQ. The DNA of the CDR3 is TGCGCCAGCTCGTCCGGGATCCGGACGAACACTGAAGCTTTCTTT. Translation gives CASSSGIRTNTEAFF.

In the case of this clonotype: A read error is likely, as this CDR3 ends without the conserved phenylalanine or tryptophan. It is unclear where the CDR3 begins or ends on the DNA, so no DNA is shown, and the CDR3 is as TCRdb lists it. CDR3 sequence: CASSPQTGQGV. The gene calls are TRBV7-9 and TRBJ2-3; no check of the table's D call, TRBD1, against the DNA was made. The CDR3 is 11 amino acids in total, end residues counted. The germline gives CDR1 SEHNR, CDR2 FQNEAQ (reference sequence).

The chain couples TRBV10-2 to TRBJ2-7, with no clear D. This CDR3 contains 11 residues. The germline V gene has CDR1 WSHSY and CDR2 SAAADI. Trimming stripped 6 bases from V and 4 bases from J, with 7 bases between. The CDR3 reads CASSDGYEQYV. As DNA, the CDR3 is TGCGCCAGCAGCGATGGATACGAGCAGTACGTC.

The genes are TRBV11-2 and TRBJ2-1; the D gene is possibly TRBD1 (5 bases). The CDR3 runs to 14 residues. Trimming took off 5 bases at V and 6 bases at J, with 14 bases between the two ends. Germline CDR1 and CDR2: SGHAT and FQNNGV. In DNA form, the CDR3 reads TGTGCCAGCAGCCCCGGACAAGGTGCCAATGAGCAGTTCTTC. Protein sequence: CASSPGQGANEQFF.

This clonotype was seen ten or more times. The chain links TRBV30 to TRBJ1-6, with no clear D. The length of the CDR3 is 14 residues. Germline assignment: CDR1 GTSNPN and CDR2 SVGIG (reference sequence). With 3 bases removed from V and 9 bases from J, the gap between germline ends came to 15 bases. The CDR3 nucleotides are TGTGCCTGGAGCACAAGAGGAGGTGGTTCACCCCTCCACTTT. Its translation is CAWSTRGGGSPLHF. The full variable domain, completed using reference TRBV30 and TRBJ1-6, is SQTIHQWPATLVQPVGSPLSLECTVEGTSNPNLYWYRQAAGRGLQLLFYSVGIGQISSEVPQNLSASRPQDRQFILSSKKLLLSDSGFYLCAWSTRGGGSPLHFGNGTRLTVT.

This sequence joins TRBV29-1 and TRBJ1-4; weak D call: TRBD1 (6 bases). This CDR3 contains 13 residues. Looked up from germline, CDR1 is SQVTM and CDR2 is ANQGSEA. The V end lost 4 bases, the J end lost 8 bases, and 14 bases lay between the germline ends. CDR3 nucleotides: TGCAGCGTTGTACTGCAGGGGAAGGAAAAACTGTTTTTT. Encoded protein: CSVVLQGKEKLFF.

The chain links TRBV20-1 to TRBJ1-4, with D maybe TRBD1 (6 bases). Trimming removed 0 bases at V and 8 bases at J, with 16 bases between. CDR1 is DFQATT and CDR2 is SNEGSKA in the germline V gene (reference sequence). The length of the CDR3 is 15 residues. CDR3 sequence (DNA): TGCAGTGCTAGAGATGTTTCGGGGGGCTGGGAAAAACTGTTTTTT. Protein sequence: CSARDVSGGWEKLFF.

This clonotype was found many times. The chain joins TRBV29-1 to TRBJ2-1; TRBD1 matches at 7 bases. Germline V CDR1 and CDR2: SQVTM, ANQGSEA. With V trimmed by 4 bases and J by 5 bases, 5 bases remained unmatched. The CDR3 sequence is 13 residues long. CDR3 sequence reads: CSVGGTVNNEQFF. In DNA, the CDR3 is TGCAGCGTTGGGGGGACAGTTAACAATGAGCAGTTCTTC.

CDR3 coding DNA: TGCAGTGCTGAAAACTACCGGGACAGGTCGAACTACGAGCAGTACGTC. This encodes CSAENYRDRSNYEQYV. The chain couples TRBV20-1 to TRBJ2-7; TRBD1 matches at 8 bases. This CDR3 is 16 amino acids long. The V gene's germline CDR1 is DFQATT and CDR2 SNEGSKA (reference sequence). The V gene end was trimmed by 5 bases and the J gene end by 3 bases; junction bases not matched to a gene: 15.

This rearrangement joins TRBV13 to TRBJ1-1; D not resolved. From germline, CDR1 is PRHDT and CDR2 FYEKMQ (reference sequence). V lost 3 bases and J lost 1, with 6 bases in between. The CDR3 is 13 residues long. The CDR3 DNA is TGTGCCAGCAGCTTCCAGGCGAACACTGAAGCTTTCTTT. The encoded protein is CASSFQANTEAFF.